This T cell receptor (beta chain) came from a study of human T cells and chemical hapten exposure (dated by TCRdb to 2020 to 2023). At the level of the whole study: For sensitization, 2% DPC in acetone was applied to a 2 cm by 2 cm area of upper inner arm skin. Throughout the roughly 23-week study period, patients were also given weekly therapeutic DPC doses on the scalp. Patch testing was done on the upper back using Finn chambers containing 0.01% DPC, and results were scored after 6 days according to International Contact Dermatitis Research Group standards. Alopecia areata with under or over 50% scalp involvement, alopecia totalis and alopecia universalis were represented in the patient cohort, which was mostly female. The libraries were sequenced as a pool, and the TCR yield per sample differed mostly because of small variations in library volumes within the pool. Peripheral blood TCR repertoire changes were tracked in vivo in alopecia patients during primary and secondary sensitization to the hapten diphenylcyclopropenone (DPC). Blood samples were taken from patients before sensitization (week 0) and at 2, 6 and about 24 weeks after DPC sensitization. Around 30 alopecia patients provided blood for TCR sequencing at one to four time points (pre-sensitization, 2, 6 and 24 weeks).

Trimming removed 3 bases from V and 4 bases from J, leaving 9 bases between the germline ends. The CDR3 goes from the cysteine to the phenylalanine over 14 residues. The entry retains the CDR3 DNA only, 42 bases that are in frame from base 1. CDR1 and CDR2, per the germline V gene, are SNHLY and FYNNEI. The sample's time point label is to be understood as: patch test 1, 2 weeks after DPC sensitization. Taken with the paper, the label for treatment or condition translates to: therapeutic diphenylcyclopropenone sensitization with weekly scalp DPC. Blood at each patch-test visit was drawn before the patch test was applied. Patients were considered eligible if aged 18 to 70, diagnosed with alopecia and deemed suitable for DPC therapy, and patients were excluded if pregnant. Unfractionated whole blood was collected in Tempus Blood RNA tubes, and total RNA was extracted from that blood. General study outcomes and caveats: Significantly more large CDR3 similarity clusters were formed by expanded TCRs than by pre-sensitization or healthy control sets, consistent with antigen-driven responses. The number of TCRs above 1 in 1000 frequency did not change with DPC sensitization; there was no evidence of global repertoire structure alterations. The number of PT1 expanded TCRs positively correlated with patch test score, significant at thresholds 8, 16 and 32 but not 4. Repeated subsampling changed both the strength of the expansion versus patch-test correlation and the threshold at which the correlation became significant. Because every patient had alopecia, a presumed autoimmune disease, the patients' immune response might differ from that of healthy individuals.

The library was generated by RACE. The instrument given in TCRdb is NextSeq 500. Library preparation attached unique molecular identifiers to individual cDNA molecules for quantitative, reproducible TCR counting. Both TCR alpha and TCR beta chains were sequenced from each blood RNA sample. In the original analysis: Samples had a median of 95,638 TCRs, with a range from 23,224 to 690,600. The Decombinator software suite was used to annotate V, J and CDR3 in the TCR reads. Every sample was subsampled to the same number of TCRs (28,000) for the PS versus PT1 abundance plots. Expanded TCRs were defined as absent before sensitization and observed at least eight times at the 2-week time point. TCRdb redid the processing of the public reads, applying fastp at Q25 and MiXCR, and retained in-frame beta chains. Entries are consolidated by CDR3 protein sequence, retaining the most common genes and DNA. The V and J calls were determined by TCRdb, not by the authors. The sample data list around 76,000 distinct CDR3 sequences, and 12% of these were observed just once. Of the sample, roughly 3.4% falls within the top ten clones.

This clonotype was seen a handful of times. Its binding antigen is unknown. Per-nucleotide qualities are absent, and no much larger clonotype sits a single base away. The V and J genes are TRBV2 and TRBJ1-4, and possibly TRBD1, on 5 matching bases. The sequencing here drew on whole blood, taken in connection with sensitization to the hapten diphenylcyclopropenone (DPC). The sequence was obtained from a woman aged 55-69 years with alopecia areata. Some clones in this sample may be carry-over from other donors' samples. The bases read TGTGCCAGCAGTGACGACAGATATAATGAAAAACTGTTTTTT. Its translation is CASSDDRYNEKLFF.